This T cell receptor beta chain originates from a study of blood T cell repertoires in COVID-19. The repertoire was sequenced with immunoSEQ multiplex PCR; TCRdb's copy has only in-frame clones and lacks some. The data contain tens of thousands of clones, approximately 88% of them singletons. The CDR3 has 14 residues. The V gene's germline CDR1 is LNHDA and CDR2 SQIVND (reference sequence). V was pared by 2 bases and J by 3 bases, with 0 bases of the junction left unmatched. The V gene is TRBV19, the J gene TRBJ2-2, with TRBD2 identical over 7 bases. The sample comprised peripheral blood. This TCR derives from a human donor with active COVID-19. The donor label of this sample is uncertain. The CDR3 bases are TGTGCCAGTAGTATACGGGGGGACACCGGGGAGCTGTTTTTT. This translates into CASSIRGDTGELFF.